The sequence of this T cell receptor (beta chain) was determined in a study of blood T cell repertoires in COVID-19. Study-wide context: Acute-phase and convalescent COVID-19 samples originated in the United States, Italy and Spain. The analysed material was cDNA or gDNA that came from T cells, B-cell-depleted T cells, or PBMCs.

As processed by the authors: Quantification of nucleated cells was approximated via reference gene primer amplification. Measured with immunoSEQ multiplex PCR; TCRdb has only the in-frame clones, and not every one. V and J calls and clone size are those listed in that table; D and trimming were worked out from the DNA. Of about 25,000 clones in the sample, roughly 80% were seen once. Turning to this clone: The junction and the germline gene differ at one end; a read error may be behind it.

CDR3 length equals 12 residues. Germline V gene data show CDR1 as MDHEN and CDR2 as SYDVKM. The material sequenced was peripheral blood. This sequence originates from a woman of 80 years or more with acute or convalescent COVID-19. V is TRBV28 and J is TRBJ1-2; D might be TRBD1 (5 bases). The CDR3 loop is CASSLLVGEHIF. The CDR3 DNA reads as TGTGCCAGCAGTTTATTGGTAGGGGAACACATCTTC.